The rows below give T cell receptor beta chains drawn from one sample of a study of blood T cell repertoires in COVID-19. Method: immunoSEQ multiplex PCR; TCRdb's copy keeps in-frame clones and lacks some. The table includes 270,000 or so clones, around 85% detected once. Material: peripheral blood. These TCRs come from a human donor with COVID-19, enrolled during active disease. The donor label of this sample is uncertain. Each CDR3 is given with its conserved first and last residue. Part of the rows lack a size; the others show once, few, many or a class for expanded clones.

v_call	clone_size	cdr3_aa
TRBV30	-	CAWSVQGASGQYF
TRBV11-2	-	CASSIRETGNTIYF
TRBV6-5	-	CASRRDRAGGTEAFF
TRBV2	-	CASRMGQRNTEAFF
TRBV30	-	CAWSADRAGNIQYF
TRBV28	-	CASSPPGTGSNQPQHF
TRBV7-2	-	CASSLVTSGSIKYNEQFF
TRBV19	-	CASTPRQWGVGYTF
TRBV7-3	once	CASSLGLTSAMGGEQFF
TRBV11-2	-	CASSRLAGGPNYEQYF
TRBV28	-	CASSLLAGERFNEQFF
TRBV19	-	CASSLRGGGEKLFF
TRBV19	once	CASTPGRGYEQYF
TRBV29-1	-	CSVDGQGAGTEAFF
TRBV5-1	-	CASSLGDRGWGEAFF
TRBV27	-	CASSRQSSGNTIYF
TRBV5-1	-	CASSEAPGVVNEQFF
TRBV5-1	-	CASSPGDSYNEQFF
TRBV3-1/TRBV3-2	-	CASSQGQAGSPLHF
TRBV30	-	CAWSQREGNEQFF
TRBV3-1/TRBV3-2	-	CASSRYTGTGDNEQFF
TRBV27	-	CASSSLLGLAGNEQFF
TRBV28	-	CASSSPGQGRGNTIYF
TRBV27	-	CASSLPGQHNEKLFF
TRBV9	-	CASSVGAGLSGANVLTF
TRBV5-1	-	CASSLAYGTSGRAGGEQFF
TRBV15	-	CATSRRTASTDTQYF
TRBV7-2	-	CASSLGAVASGSSGEQFF
TRBV4-3	-	CASSQDQATAIATNEKLFF
TRBV30	few	CAWSPGGLKVPYNEQFF
TRBV12-3/TRBV12-4	few	CASSPGEVQPQHF
TRBV6-5	-	CASRPGTEPYEQYF
TRBV2	-	CASSFSQDRTEAFF
TRBV7-9	-	CASSLDGGDQETQYF
TRBV11-2	-	CASSPGQSRYNSPLHF
TRBV19	-	CASSIDGVSPSTDTQYF
TRBV2	many	CASSKGIGAFF
TRBV27	-	CASSTWRGYQEKLFF
TRBV7-2	few	CASSLTENTEAFF
TRBV2	-	CASSVRQGVDEQYF
TRBV9	-	CASSSGATDTQYF
TRBV30	-	CAWSGGAGVGYGYTF
TRBV27	-	CASSVGQGRGNQPQHF
TRBV3-1/TRBV3-2	many	CASSPGRDRLFTSTDTQYF
TRBV3-1/TRBV3-2	few	CASSQGLGTSGYNEQFF
TRBV7-3	-	CASSSSGQNTEAFF
TRBV20-1	-	CSASSVAGGAETQYF
TRBV12-5	-	CASGRTGSYEQYF
TRBV18	-	CASSPGQFPYEQYF
TRBV6-5	-	CASRTDRGSPLHF
TRBV28	once	CASSPGGEGHSPLHF